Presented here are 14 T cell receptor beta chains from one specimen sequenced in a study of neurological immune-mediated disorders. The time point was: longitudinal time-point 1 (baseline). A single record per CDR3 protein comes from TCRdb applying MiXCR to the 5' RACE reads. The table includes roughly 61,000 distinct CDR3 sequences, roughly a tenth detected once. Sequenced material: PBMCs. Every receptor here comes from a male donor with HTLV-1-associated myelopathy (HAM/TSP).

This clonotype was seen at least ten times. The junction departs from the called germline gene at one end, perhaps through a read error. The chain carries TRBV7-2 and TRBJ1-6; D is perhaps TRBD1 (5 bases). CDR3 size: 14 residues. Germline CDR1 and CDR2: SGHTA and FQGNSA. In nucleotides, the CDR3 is TGTGCCAGCAGCTTCAGACAGCCCAATTCACCCCCCCACTTT. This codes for CASSFRQPNSPPHF.

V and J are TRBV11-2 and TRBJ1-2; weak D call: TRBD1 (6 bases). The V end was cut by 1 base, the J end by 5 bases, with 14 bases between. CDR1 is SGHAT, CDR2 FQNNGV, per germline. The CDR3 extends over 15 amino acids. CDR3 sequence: CASSLGGTSIYGYTF. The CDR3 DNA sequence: TGTGCCAGCAGCTTAGGAGGGACATCTATTTATGGCTACACCTTC.

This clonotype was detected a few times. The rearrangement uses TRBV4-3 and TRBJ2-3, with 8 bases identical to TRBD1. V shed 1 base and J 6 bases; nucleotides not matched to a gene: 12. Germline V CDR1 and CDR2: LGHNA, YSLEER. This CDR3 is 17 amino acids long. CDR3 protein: CASSQGSVARGRDTQYF. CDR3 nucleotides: TGCGCCAGCAGCCAAGGAAGTGTAGCCAGGGGGCGTGATACGCAGTATTTT.

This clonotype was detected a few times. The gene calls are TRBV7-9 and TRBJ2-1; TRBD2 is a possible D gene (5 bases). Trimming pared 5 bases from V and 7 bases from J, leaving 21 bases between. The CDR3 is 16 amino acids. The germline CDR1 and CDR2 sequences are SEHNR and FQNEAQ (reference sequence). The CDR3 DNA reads TGTGCCAGCAGCGGGAAGTTACGACAATCGGGAAATGAGCAGTTCTTC. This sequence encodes CASSGKLRQSGNEQFF.

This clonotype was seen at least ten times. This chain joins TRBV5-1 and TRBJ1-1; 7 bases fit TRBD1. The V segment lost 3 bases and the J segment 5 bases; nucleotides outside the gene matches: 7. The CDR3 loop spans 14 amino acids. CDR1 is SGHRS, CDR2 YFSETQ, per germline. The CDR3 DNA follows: TGCGCCAGCAGCTGGGACAGACCGGGGACTGAAGCTTTCTTT. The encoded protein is CASSWDRPGTEAFF.

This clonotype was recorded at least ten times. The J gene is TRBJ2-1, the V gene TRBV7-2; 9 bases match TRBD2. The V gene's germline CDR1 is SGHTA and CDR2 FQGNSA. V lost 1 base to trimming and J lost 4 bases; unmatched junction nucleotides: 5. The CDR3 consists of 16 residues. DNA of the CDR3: TGTGCCAGCAGCTTAGTGGCGGGGGGGGGTTACAATGAGCAGTTCTTC. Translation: CASSLVAGGGYNEQFF. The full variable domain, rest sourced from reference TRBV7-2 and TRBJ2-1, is GAGVSQSPSNKVTEKGKDVELRCDPISGHTALYWYRQSLGQGLEFLIYFQGNSAPDKSGLPSDRFSAERTGGSVSTLTIQRTQQEDSAVYLCASSLVAGGGYNEQFFGPGTRLTVL.

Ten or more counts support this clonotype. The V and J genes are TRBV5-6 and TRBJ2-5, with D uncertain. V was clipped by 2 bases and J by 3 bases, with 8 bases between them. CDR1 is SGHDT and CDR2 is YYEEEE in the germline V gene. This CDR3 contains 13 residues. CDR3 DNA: TGTGCCAGCAGCTTATTCGAGGAAGAGACCCAGTACTTC. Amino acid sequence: CASSLFEEETQYF.

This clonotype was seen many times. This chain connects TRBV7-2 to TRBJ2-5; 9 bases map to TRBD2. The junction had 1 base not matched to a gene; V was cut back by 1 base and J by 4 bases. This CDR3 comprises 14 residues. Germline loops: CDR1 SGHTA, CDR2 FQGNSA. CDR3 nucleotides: TGTGCCAGCAGCTTAGTACTAGCGGGAGAGACCCAGTACTTC. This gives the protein CASSLVLAGETQYF.

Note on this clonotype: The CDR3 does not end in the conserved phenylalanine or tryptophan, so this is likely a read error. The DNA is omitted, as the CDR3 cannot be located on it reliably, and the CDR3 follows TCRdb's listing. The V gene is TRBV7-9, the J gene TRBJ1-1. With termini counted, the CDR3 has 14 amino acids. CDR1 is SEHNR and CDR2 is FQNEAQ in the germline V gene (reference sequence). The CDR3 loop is CASSLGQAYTEALL.

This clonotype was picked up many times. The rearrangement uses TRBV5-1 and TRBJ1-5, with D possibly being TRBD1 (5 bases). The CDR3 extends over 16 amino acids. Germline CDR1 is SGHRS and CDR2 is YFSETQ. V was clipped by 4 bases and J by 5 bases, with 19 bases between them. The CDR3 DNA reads TGCGCCAGCAGCCCATTCCCTATAGGGGTCGATCAGCCCCAGCATTTT. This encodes CASSPFPIGVDQPQHF.

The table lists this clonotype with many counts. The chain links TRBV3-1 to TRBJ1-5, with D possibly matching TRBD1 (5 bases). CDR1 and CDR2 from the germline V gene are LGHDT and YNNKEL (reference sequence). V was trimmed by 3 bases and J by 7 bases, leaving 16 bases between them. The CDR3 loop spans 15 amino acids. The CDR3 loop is CASSQSQEGNQPQHF. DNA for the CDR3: TGTGCCAGCAGCCAGTCACAAGAGGGGAACCAGCCCCAGCATTTT. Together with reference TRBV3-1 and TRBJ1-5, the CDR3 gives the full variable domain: DTAVSQTPKYLVTQMGNDKSIKCEQNLGHDTMYWYKQDSKKFLKIMFSYNNKELIINETVPNRFSPKSPDKAHLNLHINSLELGDSAVYFCASSQSQEGNQPQHFGDGTRLSIL.

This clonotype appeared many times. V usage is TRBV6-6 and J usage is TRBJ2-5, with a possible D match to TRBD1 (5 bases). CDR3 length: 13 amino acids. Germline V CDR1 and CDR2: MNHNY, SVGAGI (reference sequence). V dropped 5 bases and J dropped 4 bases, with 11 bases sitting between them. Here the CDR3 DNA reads TGTGCCAGCAGTAAGACAGTCCGAGAGACCCAGTACTTC. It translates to CASSKTVRETQYF.

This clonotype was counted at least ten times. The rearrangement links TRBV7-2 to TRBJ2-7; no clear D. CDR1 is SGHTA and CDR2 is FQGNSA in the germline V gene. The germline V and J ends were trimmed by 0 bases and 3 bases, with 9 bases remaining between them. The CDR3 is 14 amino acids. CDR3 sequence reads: CASSLAQSYYEQYF. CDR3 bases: TGTGCCAGCAGCTTAGCCCAGAGTTACTACGAGCAGTACTTC.

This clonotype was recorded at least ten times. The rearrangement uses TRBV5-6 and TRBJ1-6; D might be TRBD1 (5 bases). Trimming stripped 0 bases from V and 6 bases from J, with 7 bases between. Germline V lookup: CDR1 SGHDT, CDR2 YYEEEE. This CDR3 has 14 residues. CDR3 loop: CASSLGQGNSPLHF. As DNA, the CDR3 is TGTGCCAGCAGCTTGGGGCAGGGTAATTCACCCCTCCACTTT.